These T cell receptor beta chains were read from a single sample in a study of cytomegalovirus exposure and HLA in healthy donors. Generated by immunoSEQ multiplex PCR, the TCRdb table keeps only in-frame clones and is missing some. This table holds 95,000 to 110,000 clones, around 73% found once. What was sequenced was PBMCs. These receptors originate from a man in his thirties or forties in good health and CMV-seronegative. CDR3s include the opening cysteine and the closing phenylalanine or tryptophan. The order of the fields is V gene, D gene, J gene, clone size, CDR3 DNA, CDR3 protein. A D gene is named only where the DNA matches it firmly. Not all rows give a size; the values are once, few, many and, for expanded clones, a class.

v_call: TRBV5-5; d_call: NA; j_call: TRBJ1-2; clone_size: NA; cdr3_nt: TGTGCCAGCAGCTTGGGCACGGTAGCCTTTTATGGCTACACCTTC; cdr3_aa: CASSLGTVAFYGYTF
v_call: TRBV5-6; d_call: TRBD1; j_call: TRBJ1-2; clone_size: NA; cdr3_nt: TGTGCCAGCAGCTTAGGGACAGGGGCGGACTATGGCTACACCTTC; cdr3_aa: CASSLGTGADYGYTF
v_call: TRBV7-9; d_call: TRBD1; j_call: TRBJ1-2; clone_size: once; cdr3_nt: TGTGCCAGCAGCCGGGACAGCAGTTATGGCTACACCTTC; cdr3_aa: CASSRDSSYGYTF
v_call: TRBV14; d_call: NA; j_call: TRBJ2-2; clone_size: NA; cdr3_nt: TGTGCCAGCAGCCAAGTCGTGGCTACCGGGGAGCTGTTTTTT; cdr3_aa: CASSQVVATGELFF
v_call: TRBV6-1; d_call: NA; j_call: TRBJ1-1; clone_size: NA; cdr3_nt: TGTGCCAGCAGCCCCGCCGGACAGTGGAACACTGAAGCTTTCTTT; cdr3_aa: CASSPAGQWNTEAFF
v_call: TRBV18; d_call: NA; j_call: TRBJ2-4; clone_size: NA; cdr3_nt: TGTGCCAGCTCCTCCGACATGGCGGGAAACATTCAGTACTTC; cdr3_aa: CASSSDMAGNIQYF
v_call: TRBV5-1; d_call: TRBD1; j_call: TRBJ2-5; clone_size: NA; cdr3_nt: TGCGCCAGCAGCCCAAGACTACAGGGGGAGACCCAGTACTTC; cdr3_aa: CASSPRLQGETQYF
v_call: TRBV5-6; d_call: TRBD2; j_call: TRBJ2-5; clone_size: NA; cdr3_nt: TGTGCCAGCAGCCCGGGACTAGCGGGGACTACCCAGTACTTC; cdr3_aa: CASSPGLAGTTQYF
v_call: TRBV28; d_call: NA; j_call: TRBJ2-7; clone_size: NA; cdr3_nt: TGTGCCAGCAGTTTAGATGTCAGATCCTACGAGCAGTACTTC; cdr3_aa: CASSLDVRSYEQYF
v_call: TRBV5-1; d_call: TRBD2; j_call: TRBJ2-7; clone_size: few; cdr3_nt: TGCGCCAGCAGCTTGGTGGCTAGCGGGAGTGTCTCCTACGAGCAGTACTTC; cdr3_aa: CASSLVASGSVSYEQYF
v_call: TRBV7-2; d_call: TRBD1; j_call: TRBJ1-6; clone_size: NA; cdr3_nt: TGTGCCAGCAGCCCCGGGACAGGTTTGGGGAATTCACCCCTCCACTTT; cdr3_aa: CASSPGTGLGNSPLHF
v_call: TRBV6-6; d_call: NA; j_call: TRBJ2-7; clone_size: NA; cdr3_nt: TGTGCCAGCAGCTACGACAGAACCTACGAGCAGTACTTC; cdr3_aa: CASSYDRTYEQYF
v_call: TRBV7-3; d_call: TRBD2; j_call: TRBJ2-2; clone_size: NA; cdr3_nt: TGTGCCAGCAGCCCAAGCGGTTCGCTAGCGGGGGGTCTAAACACCGGGGAGCTGTTTTTT; cdr3_aa: CASSPSGSLAGGLNTGELFF
v_call: TRBV7-9; d_call: NA; j_call: TRBJ2-5; clone_size: few; cdr3_nt: TGTGCCAGCACCGATCGGGAGACCCAGTACTTC; cdr3_aa: CASTDRETQYF
v_call: TRBV18; d_call: NA; j_call: TRBJ1-2; clone_size: NA; cdr3_nt: TGTGCCAGCACCCCTTTTACAGGGCCTAACTATGGCTACACCTTC; cdr3_aa: CASTPFTGPNYGYTF
v_call: TRBV5-4; d_call: NA; j_call: TRBJ1-2; clone_size: NA; cdr3_nt: TGTGCCAGCAGCCGGACGGGGGGCGGGGAAGGAGGCTACACCTTC; cdr3_aa: CASSRTGGGEGGYTF
v_call: TRBV9; d_call: NA; j_call: TRBJ2-1; clone_size: NA; cdr3_nt: TGTGCCAGCAGCCCCCTCGGGGGCTCCTACAATGAGCAGTTCTTC; cdr3_aa: CASSPLGGSYNEQFF
v_call: TRBV10-1; d_call: TRBD2; j_call: TRBJ2-3; clone_size: once; cdr3_nt: TGCGCCAGCAGTGAGCTCGGGACTAGCGGGCCCCTAGGGGACACAGATACGCAGTATTTT; cdr3_aa: CASSELGTSGPLGDTDTQYF
v_call: TRBV2; d_call: TRBD1; j_call: TRBJ1-1; clone_size: few; cdr3_nt: TGTGCCAGCAGTGCAATGGACAGGGGAAGCACTGAAGCTTTCTTT; cdr3_aa: CASSAMDRGSTEAFF
v_call: TRBV18; d_call: TRBD1; j_call: TRBJ2-2; clone_size: NA; cdr3_nt: TGTGCCAGCTCACGAGACAGGGGGGGAAGCACCGGGGAGCTGTTTTTT; cdr3_aa: CASSRDRGGSTGELFF
v_call: TRBV29-1; d_call: NA; j_call: TRBJ2-7; clone_size: NA; cdr3_nt: TGCAGCGCTGGGGGGGGCAGGGGTACAGAAGGCGAGCAGTACTTC; cdr3_aa: CSAGGGRGTEGEQYF
v_call: TRBV6-1; d_call: NA; j_call: TRBJ1-5; clone_size: NA; cdr3_nt: TGTGCCAGCAGTGACCGGTGGGGGGGTAGCAATCAGCCCCAGCATTTT; cdr3_aa: CASSDRWGGSNQPQHF
v_call: TRBV4-1; d_call: NA; j_call: TRBJ1-1; clone_size: NA; cdr3_nt: TGCGCCAGCAGCCCAAACGCGGGGGCAAGGGACACTGAAGCTTTCTTT; cdr3_aa: CASSPNAGARDTEAFF
v_call: TRBV25-1; d_call: NA; j_call: TRBJ2-1; clone_size: NA; cdr3_nt: TGTGCCAGCAGTGAAACCCGTAGCGGTTTCTCCTACAATGAGCAGTTCTTC; cdr3_aa: CASSETRSGFSYNEQFF
v_call: TRBV9; d_call: TRBD2; j_call: TRBJ2-5; clone_size: NA; cdr3_nt: TGTGCCAGCAGCGTAGGGGATAGCGGGAGGCCTTCCCAAGAGACCCAGTACTTC; cdr3_aa: CASSVGDSGRPSQETQYF
v_call: TRBV7-2; d_call: NA; j_call: TRBJ1-1; clone_size: NA; cdr3_nt: TGTGCCAGCAGCCCCGGGGGGGTTATGAACACTGAAGCTTTCTTT; cdr3_aa: CASSPGGVMNTEAFF
v_call: TRBV5-1; d_call: NA; j_call: TRBJ1-1; clone_size: NA; cdr3_nt: TGCGCCAGCAGCTTGGAAGGGGGACGGACTGAAGCTTTCTTT; cdr3_aa: CASSLEGGRTEAFF
v_call: TRBV19; d_call: NA; j_call: TRBJ1-4; clone_size: NA; cdr3_nt: TGTGCCAGTAGTCTACCCGGAGGACCAACTAATGAAAAACTGTTTTTT; cdr3_aa: CASSLPGGPTNEKLFF
v_call: TRBV9; d_call: NA; j_call: TRBJ1-4; clone_size: NA; cdr3_nt: TGTGCCAGCAGCCAAGCTTCGACAGCGACTAATGAAAAACTGTTTTTT; cdr3_aa: CASSQASTATNEKLFF
v_call: TRBV19; d_call: TRBD2; j_call: TRBJ2-7; clone_size: NA; cdr3_nt: TGTGCCAGTAGTACGCCCGGGACTAAGAACGAGCAGTACTTC; cdr3_aa: CASSTPGTKNEQYF
v_call: TRBV11-1; d_call: TRBD1; j_call: TRBJ1-4; clone_size: few; cdr3_nt: TGTGCCAGCAGCCCCGGACAGGGTCACGAAAAACTGTTTTTT; cdr3_aa: CASSPGQGHEKLFF
v_call: TRBV7-3; d_call: NA; j_call: TRBJ2-3; clone_size: NA; cdr3_nt: TGTGCCAGCAGCGCGAGCACAGATACGCAGTATTTT; cdr3_aa: CASSASTDTQYF
v_call: TRBV20-1; d_call: NA; j_call: TRBJ1-1; clone_size: many; cdr3_nt: TGCAGTGCAGACCGGAGTAGAATCTTT; cdr3_aa: CSADRSRIF
v_call: TRBV5-4; d_call: TRBD1; j_call: TRBJ2-7; clone_size: few; cdr3_nt: TGTGCCAGCAGCTCTCTGACAGGGGAGAGCTACGAGCAGTACTTC; cdr3_aa: CASSSLTGESYEQYF
v_call: TRBV14; d_call: NA; j_call: TRBJ1-2; clone_size: few; cdr3_nt: TGTGCCAGCAGCCCCAGGGCCTCGTCGGATGGCTACACCTTC; cdr3_aa: CASSPRASSDGYTF
v_call: TRBV2; d_call: NA; j_call: TRBJ1-1; clone_size: once; cdr3_nt: TGTGCCAGCAGTATTAGTGGACAGATGAACACTGAAGCTTTCTTT; cdr3_aa: CASSISGQMNTEAFF
v_call: TRBV10-3; d_call: NA; j_call: TRBJ2-7; clone_size: NA; cdr3_nt: TGTGCCATCAGTCCAGGGCCCACCTACGAGCAGTACTTC; cdr3_aa: CAISPGPTYEQYF
v_call: TRBV7-6; d_call: NA; j_call: TRBJ2-7; clone_size: few; cdr3_nt: TGTGCCAGCAGCCCTGGAGGGGGGGGTGGGGAGCAGTACTTC; cdr3_aa: CASSPGGGGGEQYF
v_call: TRBV5-4; d_call: TRBD2; j_call: TRBJ2-1; clone_size: NA; cdr3_nt: TGTGCCAGCAGCTTGCGGCGGGGGGGCCTGGATGAGCAGTTCTTC; cdr3_aa: CASSLRRGGLDEQFF
v_call: TRBV2; d_call: NA; j_call: TRBJ2-7; clone_size: NA; cdr3_nt: TGTGCCAGCAGTGCCGGGCGGGTCTCCCACTACGAGCAGTACTTC; cdr3_aa: CASSAGRVSHYEQYF
v_call: TRBV5-1; d_call: NA; j_call: TRBJ2-7; clone_size: NA; cdr3_nt: TGCGCCAGCTCCCAGTCGGAGGCAAACTACGAGCAGTACTTC; cdr3_aa: CASSQSEANYEQYF
v_call: TRBV7-9; d_call: NA; j_call: TRBJ1-4; clone_size: NA; cdr3_nt: TGTGCCAGCAGCCTTGGGGCGAAACTGTTTTTT; cdr3_aa: CASSLGAKLFF
v_call: TRBV6-6; d_call: TRBD1; j_call: TRBJ2-5; clone_size: NA; cdr3_nt: TGTGCCAGCACCCGGGACAGGGCGGAGACCCAGTACTTC; cdr3_aa: CASTRDRAETQYF
v_call: TRBV30; d_call: NA; j_call: TRBJ2-2; clone_size: few; cdr3_nt: TGTGCCTGGAGCCAGGGGAACACCGGGGAGCTGTTTTTT; cdr3_aa: CAWSQGNTGELFF
v_call: TRBV7-2; d_call: NA; j_call: TRBJ2-5; clone_size: NA; cdr3_nt: TGTGCCAGCAGCACCACACATTCGGGGGATGAGACCCAGTACTTC; cdr3_aa: CASSTTHSGDETQYF
v_call: TRBV4-2; d_call: NA; j_call: TRBJ1-5; clone_size: NA; cdr3_nt: TGTGCCAGCAGCCAAATTGTCGCTTCAGGGGATCAGCCCCAGCATTTT; cdr3_aa: CASSQIVASGDQPQHF
v_call: TRBV7-6; d_call: NA; j_call: TRBJ2-1; clone_size: NA; cdr3_nt: TGTGCCAGCAGCTTAGAGGTAGTGGGCGAGCAGTTCTTC; cdr3_aa: CASSLEVVGEQFF
v_call: TRBV5-6; d_call: TRBD2; j_call: TRBJ2-7; clone_size: NA; cdr3_nt: TGTGCCAGCAGCTTGGGACTAGCGGGGCCCTACGAGCAGTACTTC; cdr3_aa: CASSLGLAGPYEQYF
v_call: TRBV25-1; d_call: TRBD1; j_call: TRBJ2-7; clone_size: NA; cdr3_nt: TGTGCCAGCAGTCCCGACAGGGGCTACGAGCAGTACTTC; cdr3_aa: CASSPDRGYEQYF
v_call: TRBV19; d_call: TRBD1; j_call: TRBJ1-6; clone_size: NA; cdr3_nt: TGTGCCAGTACCAACAGGGGGCAGAATTCACCCCTCCACTTT; cdr3_aa: CASTNRGQNSPLHF
v_call: TRBV5-6; d_call: TRBD2; j_call: TRBJ2-3; clone_size: NA; cdr3_nt: TGTGCCAGCAGCTTGAAGGTACTAGCGGGGGCCGCCAGGATTAATACGCAGTATTTT; cdr3_aa: CASSLKVLAGAARINTQYF